This TCR beta chain was recovered during a study of lymphopenia after photon versus proton radiotherapy. Produced via immunoSEQ multiplex PCR; TCRdb's table is partial and in-frame only. The sample lists approximately 35,000 clones, about 90% occurring once. Trimming took off 6 bases at V and 5 bases at J, with 17 bases between the two ends. The CDR3 has 14 amino acids. CDR1 SEHNR and CDR2 FQNEAQ come from the germline V gene (reference sequence). General observations from the study: After lymphocyte nadir, photon-treated repertoires showed oligoclonal expansion, especially CD8+ Temra. Better survival with proton therapy was suggested as possible, not demonstrated. Under photons, naive T cells and diversity fell while effector/memory populations rose.

Note on this clone: The antigen remains undetermined.

This receptor was identified in a woman aged 45-60 years with pancreatic cancer. The sample in question was peripheral blood, obtained from a patient treated with photon-based radiotherapy. This sequence joins TRBV7-9 and TRBJ2-7; possibly TRBD2 for D (6 bases). The CDR3 nucleotides read TGTGCCAGCAGGGCAGGGACGGGCGGGGACGAGCAGTACTTC. Translating gives CASRAGTGGDEQYF.